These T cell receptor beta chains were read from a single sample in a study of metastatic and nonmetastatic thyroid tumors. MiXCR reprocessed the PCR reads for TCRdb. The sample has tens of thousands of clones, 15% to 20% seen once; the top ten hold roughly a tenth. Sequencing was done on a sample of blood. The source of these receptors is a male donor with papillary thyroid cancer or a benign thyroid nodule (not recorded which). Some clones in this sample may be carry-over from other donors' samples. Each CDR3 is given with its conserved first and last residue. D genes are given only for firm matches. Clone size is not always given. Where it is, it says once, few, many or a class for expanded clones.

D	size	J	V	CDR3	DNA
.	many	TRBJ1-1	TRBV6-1	CASRLSGFMNTEAFF	TGTGCCAGCCGCCTTAGTGGGTTTATGAACACTGAAGCTTTCTTT
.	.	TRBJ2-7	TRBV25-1	CASSGGAGNEHYF	TGTGCCAGCAGTGGCGGCGCGGGGAACGAGCATTACTTC
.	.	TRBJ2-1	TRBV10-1	CASSETRVDEQFF	TGCGCCAGCAGTGAGACCCGGGTGGATGAGCAGTTCTTC
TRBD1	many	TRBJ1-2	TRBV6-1	CASGNRGGAYGYTF	TGTGCCAGCGGGAACAGGGGGGGAGCTTATGGCTACACCTTC
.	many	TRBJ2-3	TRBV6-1	CASSGTGGSTDTQYF	TGTGCCAGCAGTGGAACTGGGGGGAGCACAGATACGCAGTATTTT
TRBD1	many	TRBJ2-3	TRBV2	CASSRQGNPTDTQYF	TGTGCCAGCAGTAGACAGGGGAATCCCACAGATACGCAGTATTTT
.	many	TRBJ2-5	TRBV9	CASSVGGGNQETQYF	TGTGCCAGCAGCGTAGGCGGCGGGAACCAAGAGACCCAGTACTTC
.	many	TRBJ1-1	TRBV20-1	CSARDRTQEAFF	TGCAGTGCTAGAGACCGGACGCAAGAAGCTTTCTTT
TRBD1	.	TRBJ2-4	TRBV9	CASREAIGQGTTQAKNIQYF	TGTGCCAGCAGAGAGGCCATCGGACAGGGCACAACTCAAGCCAAAAACATTCAGTACTTC
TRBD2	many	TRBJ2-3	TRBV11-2	CASSRGLAGEDTQYF	TGTGCCAGCAGCCGGGGACTAGCGGGGGAAGATACGCAGTATTTT
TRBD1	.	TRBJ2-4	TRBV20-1	CSAKDRDIQYF	TGCAGTGCCAAAGACAGGGACATTCAGTACTTC
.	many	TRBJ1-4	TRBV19	CASSWQTNEKLFF	TGTGCCAGTAGTTGGCAGACTAATGAAAAACTGTTTTTT
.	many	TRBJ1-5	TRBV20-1	CSASWGNQPQHF	TGCAGTGCTAGCTGGGGCAATCAGCCCCAGCATTTT
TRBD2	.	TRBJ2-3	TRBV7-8	CASIARIAGGITDTQYF	TGTGCCAGCATCGCTCGAATAGCGGGAGGAATCACAGATACGCAGTATTTT
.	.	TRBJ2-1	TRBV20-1	CSARRGDEQFF	TGCAGTGCTAGGCGAGGGGATGAGCAGTTCTTC
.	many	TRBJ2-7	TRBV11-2	CASSLGAGTYEQYF	TGTGCCAGCAGCTTAGGGGCCGGAACCTACGAGCAGTACTTC
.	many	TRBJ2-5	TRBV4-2	CASSQDAYISGETQYF	TGTGCCAGCAGCCAAGACGCATACATCAGCGGGGAGACCCAGTACTTC
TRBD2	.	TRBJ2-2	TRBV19	CASSGTSVPTGDLFF	TGTGCCAGTAGTGGGACTAGCGTTCCCACCGGGGATCTGTTTTTT
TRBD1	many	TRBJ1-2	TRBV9	CASSGGQGGSANYGYTF	TGTGCCAGCAGCGGCGGACAGGGAGGATCGGCTAACTATGGCTACACCTTC
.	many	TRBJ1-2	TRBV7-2	CASSLAVVYGYTF	TGTGCCAGCAGCTTAGCGGTGGTTTATGGCTACACCTTC
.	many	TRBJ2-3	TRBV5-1	CASRGTVFTDTQYF	TGCGCCAGCAGGGGCACGGTTTTCACAGATACGCAGTATTTT
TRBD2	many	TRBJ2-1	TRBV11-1	CASSLVSGAYNEQFF	TGTGCCAGCAGCTTAGTAAGCGGGGCATACAATGAGCAGTTCTTC
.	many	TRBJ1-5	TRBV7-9	CASSSEPGRGQPQHF	TGTGCCAGCAGTTCCGAGCCGGGGCGCGGTCAGCCCCAGCATTTT
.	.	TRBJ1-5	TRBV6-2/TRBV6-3	CASSGPVPQHF	TGTGCCAGCAGCGGCCCCGTGCCCCAGCATTTT
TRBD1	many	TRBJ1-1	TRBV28	CASSPGGADTEAFF	TGTGCTAGCAGCCCAGGGGGCGCGGACACTGAAGCTTTCTTT
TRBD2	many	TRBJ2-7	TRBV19	CASSGGGATYEQYF	TGTGCCAGTAGCGGGGGGGGCGCGACCTACGAGCAGTACTTC
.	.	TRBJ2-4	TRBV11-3	CASSLGQEGGIQYF	TGTGCCAGCAGCTTAGGGCAGGAAGGTGGAATTCAGTACTTC
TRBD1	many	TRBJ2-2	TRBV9	CASSVKRTGGQNTGELFF	TGTGCCAGCAGCGTCAAACGGACAGGGGGGCAGAACACCGGGGAGCTGTTTTTT
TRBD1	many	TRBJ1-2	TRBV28	CASSPGTGGVYGYTF	TGTGCCAGCAGTCCCGGAACAGGGGGGGTCTATGGCTACACCTTC
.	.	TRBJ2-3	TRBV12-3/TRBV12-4	CASRRGGPDTQYF	TGTGCAAGCAGGCGGGGTGGCCCAGATACGCAGTATTTT
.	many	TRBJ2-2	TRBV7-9	CASSFQLRTGELFF	TGTGCCAGCAGCTTCCAACTCCGAACCGGGGAGCTGTTTTTT
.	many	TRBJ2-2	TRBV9	CASSVAAGELFF	TGTGCCAGCAGCGTAGCTGCCGGGGAGCTGTTTTTT
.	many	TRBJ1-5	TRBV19	CASSMGREGSQPQHF	TGTGCCAGTAGTATGGGCAGGGAAGGATCACAGCCCCAGCATTTT
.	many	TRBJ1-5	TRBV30	CAWSPPGQPQHF	TGTGCCTGGAGTCCGCCGGGCCAGCCCCAGCATTTT
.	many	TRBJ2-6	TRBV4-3	CASSQDVTSGANVLTF	TGCGCCAGCAGCCAAGATGTGACCTCTGGGGCCAACGTCCTGACTTTC
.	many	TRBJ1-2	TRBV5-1	CASSPGLTQGYGYTF	TGCGCCAGCAGCCCCGGATTGACACAAGGATATGGCTACACCTTC
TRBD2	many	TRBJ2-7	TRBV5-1	CASSRHASGGTYEQYF	TGCGCCAGCAGCCGCCACGCTAGCGGGGGCACCTACGAGCAGTACTTC
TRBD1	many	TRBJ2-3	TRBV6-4	CASSEGQEGDTQYF	TGTGCCAGCAGTGAGGGACAGGAGGGAGATACGCAGTATTTT
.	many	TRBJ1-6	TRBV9	CASSVAREGNSPPHF	TGTGCCAGCAGCGTAGCGCGGGAGGGTAATTCACCCCCCCACTTT
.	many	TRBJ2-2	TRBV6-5	CASSYSIGGSGELFF	TGTGCCAGCAGTTACTCCATAGGGGGTAGCGGGGAGCTGTTTTTT
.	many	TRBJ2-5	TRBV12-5	CASGLSSQETQYF	TGTGCTAGTGGTTTGAGTTCGCAAGAGACCCAGTACTTC
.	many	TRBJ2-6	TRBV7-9	CASSHTPAGANVLTF	TGTGCCAGCAGTCATACACCGGCCGGGGCCAACGTCCTGACTTTC
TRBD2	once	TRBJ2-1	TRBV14	CASSQLGGLAGGDNEQFF	TGTGCCAGCAGCCAACTTGGTGGACTAGCGGGGGGGGACAATGAGCAGTTCTTC
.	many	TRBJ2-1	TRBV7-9	CASSSRDSQIDEQFF	TGTGCCAGCAGCTCCCGGGACTCGCAGATTGATGAGCAGTTCTTC
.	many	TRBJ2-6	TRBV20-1	CSAPKSGANVLTF	TGCAGTGCCCCAAAATCTGGGGCCAACGTCCTGACTTTC